The 22 T cell receptor beta chains below come from one sample, sequenced in a study of T cells of healthy individuals. TCRdb reprocessed the 5' RACE reads with MiXCR, giving one entry per CDR3 protein. The sample has more than 85,000 distinct CDR3 sequences, 15% to 20% seen once; the top ten hold over 5%. Every receptor here comes from a human donor in good health.

In its sample, this clonotype was seen many times. The chain links TRBV10-3 to TRBJ2-4; perhaps TRBD2 as D (5 bases). V was clipped by 7 bases and J by 3 bases, with 13 bases between them. The CDR3 is 14 residues long. The germline V gene has CDR1 ENHRY and CDR2 SYGVKD. The CDR3 loop reads CAITSESGKNIQYF. The CDR3 DNA follows: TGTGCCATCACTTCCGAGAGCGGCAAAAACATTCAGTACTTC.

The V call is TRBV28, the J call TRBJ1-2, with no clear D. CDR1 MDHEN and CDR2 SYDVKM come from the germline V gene. The CDR3 is made up of 13 amino acids. V was clipped by 3 bases and J by 7 bases, with 12 bases between them. The DNA of the CDR3 is TGTGCCAGCAGTTTCCCGGGAGGAGTTGGCTACACCTTC. Protein: CASSFPGGVGYTF.

The V gene is TRBV15, the J gene TRBJ2-3; 9 bases match TRBD1. Germline V gives CDR1 LNHNV, CDR2 YYDKDF (reference sequence). The junction had 9 bases not matched to a gene; V was cut back by 1 base and J by 7 bases. The CDR3 is 16 residues long. The CDR3 DNA follows: TGTGCCACCAGCAGAGTGCCGAGGACAGGGGCATATACGCAGTATTTT. Translation: CATSRVPRTGAYTQYF.

This clonotype has a handful of counts. This rearrangement joins TRBV3-1 to TRBJ1-1; D possibly corresponds to TRBD1 (6 bases). Germline-derived CDR1 and CDR2 are LGHDT and YNNKEL (reference sequence). The CDR3 has 14 residues. V lost 6 bases to trimming and J lost 2 bases, with 13 bases between them. CDR3 loop: CASRLLDRNTEAFF. DNA for the CDR3: TGTGCCAGCAGACTCCTGGACAGAAACACTGAAGCTTTCTTT.

The chain is built from TRBV6-2 or TRBV6-3 and TRBJ1-2, with D possibly TRBD1 on 6 matching bases. The CDR3 runs to 13 residues. V was shortened by 6 bases and J by 4 bases, with 12 bases between the two germline ends. Looked up from germline, CDR1 is MNHEY and CDR2 is SVGEGT. CDR3 sequence (DNA): TGTGCCAGCAGGTATGGACAGCTCTATGGCTACACCTTC. The encoded protein is CASRYGQLYGYTF.

This clonotype came up many times. The genes are TRBV28 and TRBJ2-2; the D gene is possibly TRBD1 (5 bases). The CDR3 contains 13 residues. Germline-derived CDR1 and CDR2 are MDHEN and SYDVKM. V lost 2 bases, J lost 4 bases, and 5 bases lay in between. The CDR3 reads CASSLTGTGELFF. The DNA of the CDR3 is TGTGCCAGCAGTTTAACAGGCACCGGGGAGCTGTTTTTT. Full variable domain (missing parts from reference TRBV28 and TRBJ2-2): DVKVTQSSRYLVKRTGEKVFLECVQDMDHENMFWYRQDPGLGLRLIYFSYDVKMKEKGDIPEGYSVSREKKERFSLILESASTNQTSMYLCASSLTGTGELFFGEGSRLTVL.

This chain connects TRBV7-9 to TRBJ2-2; 11 nucleotides line up with TRBD2. Trimming removed 10 bases from V and 0 bases from J; junction bases left unmatched: 7. CDR1 is SEHNR, CDR2 FQNEAQ, per germline (reference sequence). This CDR3 has 16 amino acids. This CDR3 reads CANPLTSGANTGELFF. CDR3 nucleotides: TGTGCCAACCCATTGACTAGCGGGGCGAACACCGGGGAGCTGTTTTTT.

This clonotype occurred a few times. V and J are TRBV19 and TRBJ1-2; perhaps TRBD1 as D (5 bases). This CDR3 contains 13 residues. Germline CDR1 reads LNHDA; CDR2 reads SQIVND (reference sequence). V was pared by 9 bases and J by 5 bases, with 16 bases between. CDR3 DNA sequence: TGTGCCAGCAGTCCCGGGGACGGGTATGGCTACACCTTC. Translation: CASSPGDGYGYTF. The complete variable domain, with remaining parts taken from reference TRBV19 and TRBJ1-2, reads DGGITQSPKYLFRKEGQNVTLSCEQNLNHDAMYWYRQDPGQGLRLIYYSQIVNDFQKGDIAEGYSVSREKKESFPLTVTSAQKNPTAFYLCASSPGDGYGYTFGSGTRLTVV.

The V and J genes are TRBV29-1 and TRBJ2-3; D remains ambiguous. CDR3 length: 14 residues. Trimming stripped 3 bases from V and 2 bases from J, with 12 bases between. Germline V lookup: CDR1 SQVTM, CDR2 ANQGSEA. CDR3 amino acids: CSVDWGFSTDTQYF. CDR3 sequence (DNA): TGCAGCGTTGATTGGGGATTCTCCACAGATACGCAGTATTTT.

This clonotype was seen repeatedly, ten times or more. This chain links TRBV2 with TRBJ1-4; 9 nucleotides line up with TRBD1. The CDR3 has 14 residues. Looked up from germline, CDR1 is SNHLY and CDR2 is FYNNEI. Trimming took 7 bases from V and 7 from J; bases not matched to a gene: 7. CDR3 nucleotides: TGTGCCAGCATTGTGGACAGGGGCGGTGAAAAACTGTTTTTT. It yields the protein CASIVDRGGEKLFF.

In its sample, this clonotype was seen many times. The chain couples TRBV15 to TRBJ2-5; no reliable D call. This CDR3 contains 15 residues. Trimming pared 0 bases from V and 2 bases from J, leaving 10 bases between. Germline V CDR1 and CDR2: LNHNV, YYDKDF (reference sequence). DNA for the CDR3: TGTGCCACCAGCAGAGATCTCATGGCACAAGAGACCCAGTACTTC. Amino acid sequence: CATSRDLMAQETQYF.

This chain connects TRBV6-1 to TRBJ1-1; D gene ambiguous. In germline, CDR1 is MNHNS, CDR2 SASEGT. The CDR3 sequence is 14 residues long. V was cut by 1 base and J by 0 bases, with 6 bases left in between. The CDR3 loop is CASSEGQMNTEAFF. In DNA, the CDR3 is TGTGCCAGCAGTGAAGGTCAGATGAACACTGAAGCTTTCTTT.

V gene TRBV7-8 combines with J gene TRBJ2-3; the D is unclear. The CDR3 totals 13 residues. The germline V gene has CDR1 SGHVS and CDR2 FQNEAQ. The V end was cut by 8 bases, the J end by 4 bases, with 13 bases between. This CDR3 is CASRSHGADTQYF. As DNA, the CDR3 is TGTGCCAGCCGGAGCCACGGCGCAGATACGCAGTATTTT. The variable domain in full, completed from reference TRBV7-8 and TRBJ2-3, reads GAGVSQSPRYKVAKRGQDVALRCDPISGHVSLFWYQQALGQGPEFLTYFQNEAQLDKSGLPSDRFFAERPEGSVSTLKIQRTQQEDSAVYLCASRSHGADTQYFGPGTRLTVL.

The chain employs TRBV7-9 and TRBJ1-3; TRBD1 matches 7 bases. The CDR3 consists of 15 residues. The germline gives CDR1 SEHNR, CDR2 FQNEAQ (reference sequence). Germline trimming cut 5 bases from V and 2 bases from J; bases unmatched to any gene: 6. The CDR3 is CASSVQGSPGNTIYF. CDR3 nucleotides: TGTGCCAGCAGCGTACAGGGGTCCCCTGGAAACACCATATATTTT.

This clonotype appeared a few times. J is TRBJ1-6 and V is TRBV30; D ambiguous. This CDR3 spans 12 amino acids. V lost 4 bases and J 10 bases, leaving 11 bases between the germline ends. CDR1 is GTSNPN, CDR2 SVGIG, per germline (reference sequence). The CDR3 bases are TGTGCCTGGACGAGTGGAAACTCACCCCTCCACTTT. Its translation: CAWTSGNSPLHF. Combining the CDR3 with reference TRBV30 and TRBJ1-6 gives the whole variable domain SQTIHQWPATLVQPVGSPLSLECTVEGTSNPNLYWYRQAAGRGLQLLFYSVGIGQISSEVPQNLSASRPQDRQFILSSKKLLLSDSGFYLCAWTSGNSPLHFGNGTRLTVT.

V gene TRBV29-1 combines with J gene TRBJ1-2, with D perhaps matching TRBD1 (5 bases). CDR1 SQVTM and CDR2 ANQGSEA come from the germline V gene. The CDR3 length is 12 residues. Between the trimmed V and J ends, which lost 7 bases and 3 bases, there was a span of 12 bases. CDR3 DNA sequence: TGCAGCGCCGGACACTCCGACTATGGCTACACCTTC. Encoded protein: CSAGHSDYGYTF.

This clonotype was observed a handful of times. This sequence joins TRBV4-2 and TRBJ2-1, with TRBD1 matching over 12 bases. CDR3 size: 17 residues. J gave up 10 bases and V 0 bases, and 10 bases lay outside the gene matches. Germline V gives CDR1 LGHNA, CDR2 YNFKEQ. The CDR3: CASSQDRGQGARWEQFF. CDR3 sequence (DNA): TGTGCCAGCAGCCAAGATAGGGGACAGGGGGCGCGTTGGGAGCAGTTCTTC.

This rearrangement joins TRBV6-2 or TRBV6-3 to TRBJ2-3; D uncertain. Deletions cut 2 bases from V and 3 bases from J, with 12 bases between. CDR1 and CDR2 (germline): MNHEY, SVGEGT. The CDR3 runs 15 residues. The CDR3 spells CASSYRSEYTDTQYF. The CDR3 bases are TGTGCCAGCAGTTACAGATCTGAGTATACAGATACGCAGTATTTT.

This chain links TRBV7-2 with TRBJ2-1, with a tentative D call TRBD2 (7 bases). Germline V gene data show CDR1 as SGHTA and CDR2 as FQGNSA. Trimming left V 0 bases short and J 0 bases short, with 15 bases between. The CDR3 has 18 residues. DNA for the CDR3: TGTGCCAGCAGCTTAGCGGGGGGGCCCTGGAGCTCCTACAATGAGCAGTTCTTC. This gives the protein CASSLAGGPWSSYNEQFF.

The sample holds a few counts of this clonotype. V and J are TRBV12-3 or TRBV12-4 and TRBJ2-2, with D possibly being TRBD1 (6 bases). This CDR3 spans 15 amino acids. V was clipped by 5 bases and J by 1 base, with 11 bases between them. The CDR3 DNA is TGTGCCAGCAGTCGACAGGCCCAGAACACCGGGGAGCTGTTTTTT. Translated: CASSRQAQNTGELFF.

This clonotype was found many times. The V gene is TRBV28, the J gene TRBJ1-1; TRBD1 might be the D (6 bases). The CDR3 runs to 12 residues. The V gene's germline CDR1 is MDHEN and CDR2 SYDVKM. The V gene lost 9 bases and the J gene lost 2 bases, with 10 bases spanning the gap. CDR3 protein: CASQGSNTEAFF. For the CDR3, the DNA is TGTGCCAGTCAGGGGAGTAACACTGAAGCTTTCTTT.

The table lists this clonotype with a few counts. The V call is TRBV7-2, the J call TRBJ1-2; TRBD1 aligns across 9 bases. The germline V gene encodes CDR1 SGHTA and CDR2 FQGNSA. Losses at the gene ends were 6 bases for V and 6 bases for J; bases not matched to a gene: 8. This CDR3 spans 14 amino acids. CDR3 DNA: TGTGCCAGCAGTTCCACGGGACAGGGAGATGGCTACACCTTC. Protein: CASSSTGQGDGYTF.